These T cell receptor beta chains were read from a single sample in a study of blood T cell repertoires in COVID-19. Generated by immunoSEQ multiplex PCR, the TCRdb table keeps only in-frame clones and is missing some. The sample holds around 210,000 clones, roughly 85% seen once. The material sequenced was peripheral blood. The receptors stem from a man in his forties or fifties with COVID-19, enrolled during active disease. CDR3s include the opening cysteine and the closing phenylalanine or tryptophan. A D gene is named only where the DNA matches it firmly. Some rows mark clone size as missing; the rest say once, few, many or name a class of expanded clone.

abundance: few
v_gene: TRBV29-1
j_gene: TRBJ2-3
d_gene: .
CDR3nt: TGCAGCGTTGAAGATCGGTGGGGGGAAAAAGGCTGGACAGATACGCAGTATTTT
CDR3aa: CSVEDRWGEKGWTDTQYF

abundance: .
v_gene: TRBV4-3
j_gene: TRBJ1-3
d_gene: .
CDR3nt: TGCGCCAGCAGCCAAGACCCGGGACATCTCTCTGGAAACACCATATATTTT
CDR3aa: CASSQDPGHLSGNTIYF

abundance: .
v_gene: TRBV6-6
j_gene: TRBJ2-3
d_gene: TRBD2
CDR3nt: TGTGCCAGCAGTTCGACTAGCGGGGGCGGGATTGATACGCAGTATTTT
CDR3aa: CASSSTSGGGIDTQYF

abundance: .
v_gene: TRBV27
j_gene: TRBJ1-2
d_gene: .
CDR3nt: TGTGCCAGCAGTCCGACGCTACAGGGTTTTCACTATGGCTACACCTTC
CDR3aa: CASSPTLQGFHYGYTF

abundance: .
v_gene: TRBV5-1
j_gene: TRBJ2-4
d_gene: TRBD1
CDR3nt: TGCGCCAGCAGCGCGGGACAGGGGGCCAAAAACATTCAGTACTTC
CDR3aa: CASSAGQGAKNIQYF

abundance: .
v_gene: TRBV5-4
j_gene: TRBJ2-7
d_gene: .
CDR3nt: TGTGCCAGCAGCTTGGTTACAGGGAACGGTCCGGGCGAGCAGTACTTC
CDR3aa: CASSLVTGNGPGEQYF

abundance: .
v_gene: TRBV18
j_gene: TRBJ2-2
d_gene: .
CDR3nt: TGTGCCAGCTCACCACCGGTCACTCCCGGGGAGCTGTTTTTT
CDR3aa: CASSPPVTPGELFF

abundance: once
v_gene: TRBV18
j_gene: TRBJ1-1
d_gene: .
CDR3nt: TGTGCCAGCTCGTCGGGGATGGCCACTGAAGCTTTCTTT
CDR3aa: CASSSGMATEAFF

abundance: .
v_gene: TRBV20-1
j_gene: TRBJ1-2
d_gene: .
CDR3nt: TGCAGTGCTAGTTCGACACCGTATGGCTACACCTTC
CDR3aa: CSASSTPYGYTF

abundance: .
v_gene: TRBV2
j_gene: TRBJ2-1
d_gene: TRBD2
CDR3nt: TGTGCCAGCATCGGGGGACTAGCGGTTAATGAGCAGTTCTTC
CDR3aa: CASIGGLAVNEQFF

abundance: many
v_gene: TRBV5-1
j_gene: TRBJ2-1
d_gene: TRBD2
CDR3nt: TGCGCCAGCGGACCCGGGACTAGCGGAGTTGAGCAGTTCTTC
CDR3aa: CASGPGTSGVEQFF

abundance: .
v_gene: TRBV5-1
j_gene: TRBJ2-1
d_gene: TRBD2
CDR3nt: TGCGCCAGCAGCTTGCAGAATCTAGCGGGGGGGCCGGGCAATGAGCAGTTCTTC
CDR3aa: CASSLQNLAGGPGNEQFF

abundance: .
v_gene: TRBV5-1
j_gene: TRBJ2-7
d_gene: TRBD2
CDR3nt: TGCGCCAGCAGCTTGGATCTAGCGGTCTCCTCCTACGAGCAGTACTTC
CDR3aa: CASSLDLAVSSYEQYF

abundance: few
v_gene: TRBV5-4
j_gene: TRBJ1-1
d_gene: TRBD1
CDR3nt: TGTGCCAGCAGGTTAGCCGGGACAGCGAACACTGAAGCTTTCTTT
CDR3aa: CASRLAGTANTEAFF

abundance: few
v_gene: TRBV7-6
j_gene: TRBJ2-7
d_gene: .
CDR3nt: TGTGCCAGCAGCTTAGATCAAGCTTTTGGCAGGGGAAGCGAGCAGTACTTC
CDR3aa: CASSLDQAFGRGSEQYF

abundance: .
v_gene: TRBV18
j_gene: TRBJ2-2
d_gene: .
CDR3nt: TGTGCCAGCTCACCACTCGTAATTGGGAGTCACACCGGGGAGCTGTTTTTT
CDR3aa: CASSPLVIGSHTGELFF

abundance: .
v_gene: TRBV4-1
j_gene: TRBJ2-3
d_gene: TRBD2
CDR3nt: TGCGCCAGCAGCTCTCCACTAGCGTTGGGGGTAACTAGCACAGATACGCAGTATTTT
CDR3aa: CASSSPLALGVTSTDTQYF